The clone carrying this TCR beta chain turned up a few times. This specimen comes from a study of T cell changes during pregnancy in multiple sclerosis. V dropped 0 bases and J dropped 1; count of bases not matched to a gene: 4. CDR1 and CDR2 from the germline V gene are LGHNA and YNFKEQ. This CDR3 is 16 amino acids long. Sequencing was performed with immunoSEQ multiplex PCR; in TCRdb, only in-frame clones are kept and a portion is missing. The sample has 50,000 to 65,000 clones, around nine tenths seen once. The clonotype originates from a female donor with multiple sclerosis, enrolled in a pregnancy study. The J gene is TRBJ2-7, the V gene TRBV4-2, with 9 bases aligning to TRBD2. The sample here was peripheral blood, taken after pregnancy. CDR3 loop: CASSQDGSGGSYEQYF. DNA of the CDR3: TGTGCCAGCAGCCAAGATGGTAGCGGGGGATCCTACGAGCAGTACTTC.